Below, one T cell receptor (beta chain) is given with its context. Profiled with immunoSEQ multiplex PCR; TCRdb holds only in-frame clones, not every one. The sample has approximately 79,000 clones; 80% to 95% are singletons. This sample is part of a study of technical replicates of blood from a handful of donors. J lost 1 base, V lost 5 bases, and 2 bases had no gene match. There are 13 residues in the CDR3. The germline V gene has CDR1 MNHEY and CDR2 SMNVEV (reference sequence). This clonotype originated in a human donor in good health. Sequenced material: T cells isolated from PBMCs. This chain joins TRBV27 and TRBJ2-7; 7 bases match TRBD1. CDR3 nucleotides: TGTGCCAGCAGTCAGGGACAGTCCTACGAGCAGTACTTC. The encoded protein is CASSQGQSYEQYF.